This TCR beta chain comes out of a study of blood T cell repertoires in COVID-19 (dated by TCRdb to about 2020). With regard to the full study: Collaborator samples came from the United States, Italy and Spain and covered acute and convalescent phases of COVID-19. Samples came from the ongoing ImmuneRACE study (first 160 participants) plus 1,254 subjects from 6 global collaborators. Where available, HLA class I and class II types were obtained from metadata supplied by the sample provider rather than from assay-based typing. Subjects who had been exposed to COVID-19, were actively infected with it, or had recovered from it provided the deeply sampled blood TCRbeta repertoires that made up the dataset. The material from the prospective study consisted of cDNA or gDNA derived from T cells, B-cell-depleted T cells, or PBMCs. The sample metadata nearly always contained a de-identified subject ID, COVID-19 status, age in years and sex. The repertoires were released in a freely available public database intended as a resource for research on the immune response to SARS-CoV-2.

Collaborating institutions collected whole blood in K2EDTA tubes following their own protocols. For TCRbeta analysis, collaborator samples were shipped as frozen whole blood, as isolated PBMCs, or as DNA extracted from either sample type. TCRbeta CDR3 regions were amplified from genomic DNA using the immunoSEQ Assay, a bias-controlled multiplex PCR. The published analysis was carried out like this. Within the assay, amplification of reference gene primers was used to estimate how many nucleated cells each sample contained. To quantify the absolute abundance of each unique TCRbeta CDR3 rearrangement, sequence reads were collapsed and filtered. Productive Simpson clonality was computed per sample as the square root of Simpson's diversity index over productive rearrangements. TCRdb retrieved this table from immuneACCESS and kept in-frame rearrangements only. Not all clones are present; in checked studies, unresolved V genes account for under half, and no reason is known for the remainder. That table is the source of V, J and clone size, and D and trimming were worked out from the DNA. The table for this sample lists about 150,000 clones; roughly 77% of them were counted only once. Of the sample, around 4% falls within the top ten clones.

Relative to germline, V is 3 bases shorter and J is 5 bases shorter, with 10 bases between their ends. From its cysteine to its phenylalanine, the CDR3 spans 13 amino acids. The kept DNA is CDR3 alone, 39 bases in frame from the first base. Reading the germline V gene gives CDR1 SGHTA and CDR2 FQGNSA. As regards this clone: It lacks a known antigen. No base-level quality is on record; no much larger clone is a single base apart.

Summary of the overall study and its limitations: Clinical and demographic metadata were provided uncurated, with the amount varying by source and participant.

This chain joins TRBV7-2 to TRBJ1-1; too little of a D gene remains to name it. The TCR originated in a man aged 55 to 70 with acute or convalescent COVID-19. Sample: peripheral blood. CDR3 reads: CASSFTTGTEAFF. The DNA is TGTGCCAGCAGCTTCACGACGGGGACTGAAGCTTTCTTT.